The TCR beta chain described here comes from a study of shared clonotypes between healthy human individuals (dated by TCRdb to 2018 to 2020). The study in broad terms: The cohort included a few men and a couple of women between 18 and 49 years of age. For each donor, three plates each were used for CD4 naive and CD4 memory, two plates were used for CD8 naive, and one plate was used for CD8 memory. Blood TCR repertoires of five healthy adults were deeply sequenced to estimate repertoire size and the extent of clonotype sharing between individuals. Different laboratories and diverse techniques were used to prepare libraries and sequence TCR repertoires, to increase sequencing depth and limit assay-specific biases. Each donor's leukapheresis produced roughly between roughly 0.9 and 9 billion PBMCs.

With regard to this clone: The clone's antigen remains unknown. Base qualities are not provided; no much larger clone lies one nucleotide away.

Using the deep immunoSEQ assay, multiplex PCR amplified TCR CDR3 regions from genomic DNA. For each cell subset, the extracted genomic DNA was distributed evenly across all wells of several immunoSEQ 96-well plates, and each plate served as one replicate. For sorted subsets, approximately 210 ng genomic DNA, equal to 30,000 to 35,000 T cell genomes, was loaded into each replicate PCR. Purified libraries were quantified with a Qubit 3.0 fluorometer, sized on a Bioanalyzer 2100, and re-quantified with the KAPA Library Quantification kit. Every immunoSEQ 96-well plate was sequenced on a dedicated single-read 150-cycle Illumina NextSeq 550 flow cell. On the study's bioinformatics: The immunoSEQ output contained only junctional sequences without quality scores, so filtering could not match that applied to full-length reads. Sequences were annotated with PyIR, a Python wrapper for IgBLAST v1.9, and V/J genes and CDR3 were assigned using IMGT germline references. Reads were removed for weak V/J assignments (E-value above 1e-6), missing CDR3, stop codons, out-of-frame junctions, or ambiguous translated residues. V3J clonotypes were defined by identical inferred V gene, J gene, and CDR3 amino acid sequence. To compute the percentage overlap between repertoires, the number of shared unique clonotypes was divided by the size of the smaller repertoire. Richness of each repertoire was evaluated using RTK rarefaction, the Chao1 estimator, and Recon v2.1 estimates of unobserved clonotypes. For all TCRbeta clonotypes obtained by the gDNA method from a handful of donors, generation probabilities were computed with OLGA. The table comes from immuneACCESS by way of TCRdb, which keeps in-frame sequences with V and J called. Part of the clones is missing from these tables; in studies checked, under half for an unresolved V gene and the rest for unknown reasons. V and J calls and clone size are given by that table; D and trimming were obtained from the DNA. This sample holds tens of thousands of clones; over 55% were observed only once. Together, the top ten hold roughly 49% of the sample.

Study-wide findings and limitations: Across a handful of donors, approximately 5% of naive CD4, 3% to 4% of naive CD8, about 2.3% of memory CD4, and approximately 0.4% of memory CD8 clonotypes were shared. Estimated clonotype richness was generally larger for naive than for memory subsets. Pairwise subsampling indicated that sequencing depth was expected to affect the degree of clonotype sharing among donors. Sampling was limited to blood, and TCR repertoires in tissue likely differ from TCR repertoires in blood. The small number of donors limited the genetic and exposure-history diversity represented. Rarefaction of sorted-subset datasets indicated incomplete sequencing despite the large sequencing depth. Clonotypes shared by all four sorted-subset donors showed higher generation probabilities than non-shared clonotypes.

Donors were healthy HIV-negative adults with no recently reported acute infections or vaccinations. Every donor was a Caucasian adult living in Nashville, Tennessee, USA. CD8 memory samples consisted of magnetically selected CD45RO+ cells combined with CCR7-negative CD45RA+ effector memory (TemRA) cells. Blood was collected by leukapheresis, and PBMCs were isolated by Ficoll-Histopaque density gradient centrifugation and then cryopreserved in liquid nitrogen vapor phase. Purity and quantity of every magnetically sorted T cell population were checked by analytical flow cytometry. Genomic DNA was isolated from each sorted fraction and quantified by UV absorbance on a Nanodrop 2000c. The clonotype originates from a man aged 25-45 years in good health. Sequenced material: memory CD8+ T cells sorted from blood. Read against the paper, the sample's cell subset or site label means: CD45RO+ cells pooled with CCR7-negative TemRA cells.

The CDR3 corresponds to CASSLITRPYEQYF. The sequenced DNA: TGTGCCAGCAGCCTAATCACTCGACCCTACGAGCAGTACTTC. The chain couples TRBV7-9 to TRBJ2-7, with the identity of the D gene unclear. According to the germline V gene (reference sequence), CDR1 reads SEHNR and CDR2 reads FQNEAQ. Between the V and J ends, shortened by 5 bases and 2 bases respectively, the junction contains 13 bases. Counted from cysteine to phenylalanine, this CDR3 has 14 amino acids. Only CDR3 DNA remains: 42 bases, in frame from the first base.